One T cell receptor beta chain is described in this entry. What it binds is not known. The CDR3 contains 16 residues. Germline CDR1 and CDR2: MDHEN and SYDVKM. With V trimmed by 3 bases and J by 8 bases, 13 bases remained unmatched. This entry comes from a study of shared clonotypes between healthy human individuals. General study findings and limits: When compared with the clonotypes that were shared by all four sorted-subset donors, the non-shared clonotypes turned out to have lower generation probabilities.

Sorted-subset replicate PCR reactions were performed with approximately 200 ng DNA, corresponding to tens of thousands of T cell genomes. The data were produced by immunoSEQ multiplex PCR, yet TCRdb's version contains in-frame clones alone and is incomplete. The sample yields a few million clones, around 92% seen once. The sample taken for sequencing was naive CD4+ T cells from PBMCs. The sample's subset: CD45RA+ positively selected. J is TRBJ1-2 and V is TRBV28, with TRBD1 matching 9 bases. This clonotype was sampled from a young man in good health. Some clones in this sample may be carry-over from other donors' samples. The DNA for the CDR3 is TGTGCCAGCAGTTTTCAAGGCCTGGGGACAGGGAGCGGCTACACCTTC. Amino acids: CASSFQGLGTGSGYTF.